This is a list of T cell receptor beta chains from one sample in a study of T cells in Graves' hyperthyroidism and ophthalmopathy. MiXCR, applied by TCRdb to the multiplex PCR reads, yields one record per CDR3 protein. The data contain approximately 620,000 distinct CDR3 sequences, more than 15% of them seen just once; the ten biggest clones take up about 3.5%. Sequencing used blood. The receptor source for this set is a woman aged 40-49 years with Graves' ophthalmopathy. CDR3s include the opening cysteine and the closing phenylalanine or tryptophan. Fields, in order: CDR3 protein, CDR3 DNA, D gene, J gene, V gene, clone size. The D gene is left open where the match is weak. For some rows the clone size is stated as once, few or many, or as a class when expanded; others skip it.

CASSPLWDWTGTGKLFF,TGTGCCAGCAGCCCATTATGGGATTGGACAGGGACCGGAAAACTGTTTTTT,TRBD1,TRBJ1-4,TRBV13,-
CAWSGQVNEKLFF,TGTGCCTGGAGTGGGCAGGTTAATGAAAAACTGTTTTTT,-,TRBJ1-4,TRBV30,-
CSANGHRTGSGNTIYF,TGCAGTGCTAACGGACATAGGACAGGCTCTGGAAACACCATATATTTT,TRBD1,TRBJ1-3,TRBV20-1,-
CSALPVFRHYGYTF,TGCAGTGCCCTTCCGGTCTTCAGGCACTATGGCTACACCTTC,-,TRBJ1-2,TRBV20-1,-
CASSAGLRDEKLFF,TGTGCCAGCTCAGCCGGGCTTCGGGATGAAAAACTGTTTTTT,-,TRBJ1-4,TRBV18,-
CASRHRAEASYEQYF,TGTGCCAGCAGGCATAGGGCCGAGGCCTCCTACGAGCAGTACTTC,-,TRBJ2-7,TRBV28,few
CASSSGTGRSRDTEAFF,TGTGCCAGCAGCTCCGGGACAGGGCGTTCACGGGACACTGAAGCTTTCTTT,TRBD1,TRBJ1-1,TRBV5-5,-
CAWSGGYGYTF,TGTGCCTGGAGTGGGGGCTATGGCTACACCTTC,-,TRBJ1-2,TRBV30,many
CASTDPAAPYEQYF,TGTGCCAGCACCGACCCGGCCGCCCCCTACGAGCAGTACTTC,-,TRBJ2-7,TRBV6-1,few
CASSVHRGPGGQPQHF,TGTGCCAGCAGTGTTCACAGGGGGCCGGGGGGTCAGCCCCAGCATTTT,TRBD1,TRBJ1-5,TRBV6-1,many
CASSPRAGGPNEQFF,TGTGCCAGCTCACCACGAGCGGGAGGGCCCAATGAGCAGTTCTTC,TRBD2,TRBJ2-1,TRBV18,many
CASSSPVGRSSYNEQFF,TGTGCCAGCAGCTCTCCGGTGGGCAGAAGCTCCTACAATGAGCAGTTCTTC,-,TRBJ2-1,TRBV11-2,many
CASSPRGGETHWRSNQPQHF,TGTGCCAGCAGCCCACGGGGCGGGGAAACCCATTGGAGGAGCAATCAGCCCCAGCATTTT,-,TRBJ1-5,TRBV28,many
CASSLGQRDSPLHF,TGTGCCAGCAGCCTGGGACAGAGAGATTCACCCCTCCACTTT,TRBD1,TRBJ1-6,TRBV7-9,-
CASSLIGRGGEAFF,TGTGCCAGCAGCTTAATCGGTAGGGGCGGCGAAGCTTTCTTT,-,TRBJ1-1,TRBV7-9,few
CASSYTGTEQYF,TGTGCCAGCAGTTACACAGGAACCGAGCAGTACTTC,-,TRBJ2-7,TRBV2,many
CSVSGEYPTPDEQFF,TGCAGCGTTTCTGGGGAGTACCCCACGCCCGATGAGCAGTTCTTC,-,TRBJ2-1,TRBV29-1,-
CASSETSYEQYF,TGTGCCAGCAGTGAGACCTCCTACGAGCAGTACTTC,-,TRBJ2-7,TRBV6-1,many
CASSVTGTGGRETQYF,TGTGCCAGCAGCGTTACCGGGACAGGGGGCCGGGAGACCCAGTACTTC,TRBD1,TRBJ2-5,TRBV9,-
CASSEARAPWVVGEQFF,TGTGCCAGCAGTGAAGCTAGGGCCCCTTGGGTAGTCGGTGAGCAGTTCTTC,-,TRBJ2-1,TRBV2,few